Shown below are 22 T cell receptor beta chains from a single sample sequenced in a study of vaccination effects on CD4 cells after COVID-19. ViraFEST expansion of antigen-specific CD4+ T cells with viral peptide pools preceded sequencing. CD4+ T cells were isolated after around ten days of culture. Every participant took two doses of the BNT162b2 or mRNA-1273 vaccine. Clones were sequenced by immunoSEQ multiplex PCR, and TCRdb holds only the in-frame ones, with some missing. Of roughly 34,000 clones listed, roughly 78% are singletons. These receptors have no identified antigens. The sequences come from CD4+ T cells from PBMCs cultured with HCoV-NL63 spike peptides, collected after COVID-19 vaccination. These receptors all stem from a human donor who received a COVID-19 vaccine. Some clones in this sample may be carry-over from other donors' samples.

The V and J genes are TRBV6-2 or TRBV6-3 and TRBJ2-1; possibly TRBD1 or TRBD2 for D (6 bases each). Trimming cost V 4 bases and J 5 bases, with 21 bases left between them. The CDR3 runs 17 residues. The germline V gene has CDR1 MNHEY and CDR2 SVGEGT. In DNA form, the CDR3 reads TGTGCCAGCAGTTCCACGAGGGGGAAGGGAGGAAACAATGAGCAGTTCTTC. This codes for CASSSTRGKGGNNEQFF.

This clone showed up just once. The chain couples TRBV6-5 to TRBJ1-6; 7 bases fit TRBD1. The CDR3 has 15 amino acids. Germline V gene data show CDR1 as MNHEY and CDR2 as SVGAGI. Trimming removed 6 bases from V and 7 bases from J; junction bases left unmatched: 9. This chain's CDR3 is CASRMTGSGNSPLHF. In DNA form, the CDR3 reads TGTGCCAGCAGAATGACAGGGTCTGGAAATTCACCCCTCCACTTT.

The rearrangement joins TRBV7-9 to TRBJ2-2, with D tentatively TRBD2 (6 bases). Germline CDR1 and CDR2: SEHNR and FQNEAQ (reference sequence). The CDR3 length is 14 residues. V was cut by 8 bases and J by 3 bases, with 13 bases left in between. CDR3 amino acids: CASRREWDTGELFF. CDR3 nucleotide sequence: TGTGCCAGCCGCCGGGAGTGGGACACCGGGGAGCTGTTTTTT.

The CDR3 DNA follows: TGTGCCAGTAGCCCCACAGTTGGAACTGAAGCTTTCTTT. This sequence encodes CASSPTVGTEAFF. The chain combines TRBV7-3 with TRBJ1-1; D remains unclear. V was trimmed by 9 bases and J by 5 bases, leaving 16 bases between them. In germline, CDR1 is SGHTA, CDR2 FQGTGA. The CDR3 is made up of 13 amino acids.

This clone has only a few counts. The J gene is TRBJ1-1, the V gene TRBV7-3; perhaps TRBD1 as D (5 bases). CDR3 length: 14 amino acids. Between the trimmed V and J ends, which lost 2 bases and 2 bases, there was a span of 9 bases. Per germline, CDR1 SGHTA and CDR2 FQGTGA. The CDR3 reads CASSLLGENTEAFF. For the CDR3, the DNA is TGTGCCAGCAGCTTATTAGGGGAAAACACTGAAGCTTTCTTT.

This clone was observed once. V gene TRBV7-2 combines with J gene TRBJ2-5; D could derive from TRBD1 or TRBD2 (6 bases each). In germline, CDR1 is SGHTA, CDR2 FQGNSA. Trimming took 3 bases from V and 5 from J, leaving 19 bases between them. CDR3 size: 16 residues. CDR3 nucleotide sequence: TGTGCCAGCAGCTTCGGGGGCGGGGTTGTTGGGGAGACCCAGTACTTC. Translated, it gives CASSFGGGVVGETQYF. The whole variable domain, remainder taken from reference TRBV7-2 and TRBJ2-5, is GAGVSQSPSNKVTEKGKDVELRCDPISGHTALYWYRQSLGQGLEFLIYFQGNSAPDKSGLPSDRFSAERTGGSVSTLTIQRTQQEDSAVYLCASSFGGGVVGETQYFGPGTRLLVL.

This chain links TRBV7-8 with TRBJ1-5; the D gene is possibly TRBD1 (5 bases). From germline, CDR1 is SGHVS and CDR2 FQNEAQ. The V gene lost 5 bases and the J gene lost 0 bases, with 11 bases spanning the gap. The CDR3 spans 15 residues. The CDR3 region has the DNA TGTGCCAGCAGCGCACAGAGGGGTAGCAATCAGCCCCAGCATTTT. Encoded protein: CASSAQRGSNQPQHF.

The chain employs TRBV18 and TRBJ1-2; D unresolved. From germline, CDR1 is KGHSH and CDR2 LQKENI. V was pared by 5 bases and J by 5 bases, with 15 bases between. This CDR3 spans 14 amino acids. The CDR3 sequence is CASSSTVATYGYTF. CDR3 bases: TGTGCCAGCTCATCCACGGTCGCCACATATGGCTACACCTTC.

This clone was counted only a few times. V and J are TRBV5-1 and TRBJ2-2; D uncertain. Germline V gene sequence: CDR1 SGHRS, CDR2 YFSETQ. CDR3 length: 14 residues. The V and J ends lost 7 bases and 1 base respectively, with 11 bases between them. The CDR3 DNA sequence: TGCGCCAGCGCAAAGGCAGTGAACACCGGGGAGCTGTTTTTT. It codes for CASAKAVNTGELFF.

The J gene is TRBJ2-6, the V gene TRBV12-3 or TRBV12-4, with D uncertain. The germline V and J ends were trimmed by 3 bases and 4 bases, with 4 bases remaining between them. The CDR3 sequence is 13 residues long. This CDR3 reads CASSFAGANVLTF. The CDR3 DNA follows: TGTGCCAGCAGTTTCGCAGGGGCCAACGTCCTGACTTTC.

The V gene is TRBV4-1, the J gene TRBJ1-2; 7 positions match TRBD1. The CDR3 is 15 amino acids. The germline gives CDR1 MGHRA, CDR2 YSYEKL. After removal of 0 bases from V and 5 bases from J, the junction contained 6 bases not matched to a gene. This CDR3 is CASSQDNRGWYGYTF. The CDR3 DNA sequence: TGCGCCAGCAGCCAAGATAACAGGGGTTGGTATGGCTACACCTTC.

This clone appeared a single time. Other DNA sequences of this sample code for an identical CDR3. The chain recombines TRBV27 with TRBJ2-3; D is unresolved. This CDR3 is 16 amino acids long. CDR1 and CDR2 from the germline V gene are MNHEY and SMNVEV (reference sequence). V was trimmed by 0 bases and J by 4 bases, leaving 14 bases between them. The CDR3 sequence: CASSLSVSLSSDTQYF. The CDR3 DNA reads TGTGCCAGCAGTTTATCGGTCAGTTTATCGTCAGATACGCAGTATTTT.

The chain carries TRBV19 and TRBJ2-3; possibly TRBD1 for D (7 bases). The CDR3 spans 14 residues. Germline values: CDR1 LNHDA, CDR2 SQIVND (reference sequence). Trimming shortened V by 6 bases and J by 6 bases, and 16 bases separated the two germline ends. CDR3 region: CASSQGGRADTQYF. CDR3 DNA sequence: TGTGCCAGTAGCCAGGGGGGACGCGCGGATACGCAGTATTTT.

The chain joins TRBV5-1 to TRBJ1-3; D not certain. The germline gives CDR1 SGHRS, CDR2 YFSETQ. Trimming took off 4 bases at V and 0 bases at J, with 8 bases between the two ends. This CDR3 is built from 14 residues. This CDR3 is CASSPQPSGNTIYF. The CDR3 DNA follows: TGCGCCAGCAGCCCTCAACCCTCTGGAAACACCATATATTTT.

This clone was detected a few times. J is TRBJ2-1 and V is TRBV7-9; the match to TRBD2 covers 7 bases. Germline CDR1 is SEHNR and CDR2 is FQNEAQ (reference sequence). This CDR3 has 17 residues. V dropped 3 bases and J dropped 0; count of bases not matched to a gene: 8. The CDR3 protein is CASSFPTSSSSYNEQFF. The CDR3 DNA reads as TGTGCCAGCAGCTTTCCGACTAGCTCTAGCTCCTACAATGAGCAGTTCTTC.

V and J are TRBV7-2 and TRBJ2-1; the match to TRBD2 covers 9 bases. The germline V gene encodes CDR1 SGHTA and CDR2 FQGNSA. The CDR3 spans 16 residues. V trimming: 4 bases; J trimming: 1 base; junction bases outside the gene matches: 5. The CDR3 DNA reads TGTGCCAGCAGCTCCCGTGCGGGGGGGTCCTACAATGAGCAGTTCTTC. Translation: CASSSRAGGSYNEQFF.

The chain couples TRBV7-3 to TRBJ2-2; a possible D gene is TRBD2 (6 bases). Deletions cut 8 bases from V and 5 bases from J, with 15 bases between. This CDR3 contains 14 residues. Germline loops: CDR1 SGHTA, CDR2 FQGTGA. The CDR3 DNA is TGTGCCAGCCGGGGAGAGGGAGGAACCGGGGAGCTGTTTTTT. This translates into CASRGEGGTGELFF.

The rearrangement links TRBV29-1 to TRBJ2-3, with 9 bases that match TRBD2. V shed 6 bases, J shed 6 bases, and the junction held 13 bases outside the gene matches. CDR3 length: 15 residues. Germline V gene lookup returns CDR1 SQVTM and CDR2 ANQGSEA. The CDR3 loop is CSVRQTGRGGDTQYF. For the CDR3, the DNA is TGCAGCGTCCGACAGACGGGGCGGGGGGGGGATACGCAGTATTTT.

The chain recombines TRBV5-4 with TRBJ2-3; perhaps TRBD1 as D (5 bases). The CDR3 totals 13 residues. CDR1 is SGHNT, CDR2 YYREEE, per germline (reference sequence). The ends were cut back, 2 bases at V and 6 bases at J, with 10 bases in the middle. In DNA, the CDR3 is TGTGCCAGCAGCTTCCAGGGTAGGGATACGCAGTATTTT. This codes for CASSFQGRDTQYF. Full variable domain (remainder filled in from reference TRBV5-4 and TRBJ2-3): ETGVTQSPTHLIKTRGQQVTLRCSSQSGHNTVSWYQQALGQGPQFIFQYYREEENGRGNFPPRFSGLQFPNYSSELNVNALELDDSALYLCASSFQGRDTQYFGPGTRLTVL.

This chain uses TRBV2 with TRBJ2-3; 9 bases are a match to TRBD2. Germline-derived CDR1 and CDR2 are SNHLY and FYNNEI. The CDR3 sequence is 12 residues long. The junction had 6 bases not matched to a gene; V was cut back by 3 bases and J by 14 bases. CDR3 sequence (DNA): TGTGCCAGCAGTGATTCCGCGGGGGGGTCGTATTTT. Its translation: CASSDSAGGSYF.

This clone has a single count. This chain uses TRBV24-1 with TRBJ2-5; D unresolved. Trimming took 9 bases from V and 5 from J, leaving 9 bases between them. The CDR3 runs to 11 residues. Per germline, CDR1 KGHDR and CDR2 SFDVKD. The DNA for the CDR3 is TGTGCCACCGGTTGGAAGGAGACCCAGTACTTC. Translation: CATGWKETQYF.

The V and J genes are TRBV18 and TRBJ2-7; possible D gene TRBD1, 6 bases. CDR1 and CDR2 (germline): KGHSH, LQKENI. CDR3 size: 15 residues. V was shortened by 3 bases and J by 0 bases, with 12 bases between the two germline ends. The DNA of the CDR3 is TGTGCCAGCTCACCGACAGGTCCGAGCTCCTACGAGCAGTACGTC. This gives the protein CASSPTGPSSYEQYV.